Below, one TCR beta chain is given with its context. The sample is drawn from a study of blood T cell repertoires in COVID-19. Trimming pared 3 bases from V and 7 bases from J, leaving 13 bases between. This CDR3 comprises 14 residues. CDR1 is SNHLY and CDR2 is FYNNEI in the germline V gene. Method: immunoSEQ multiplex PCR; TCRdb's copy keeps in-frame clones and lacks some. The sample holds under 200,000 clones, 65% to 85% seen once. Sequencing was performed on peripheral blood. The sequence was obtained from a woman aged 55-75 years with acute or convalescent COVID-19. The V gene is TRBV2, the J gene TRBJ1-5; TRBD1 is a possible D gene (6 bases). The CDR3 spells CASSEGHGPQPQHF. For the CDR3, the DNA is TGTGCCAGCAGTGAGGGACACGGCCCCCAGCCCCAGCATTTT. Drawing the rest from reference TRBV2 and TRBJ1-5, the complete variable domain is EPEVTQTPSHQVTQMGQEVILRCVPISNHLYFYWYRQILGQKVEFLVSFYNNEISEKSEIFDDQFSVERPDGSNFTLKIRSTKLEDSAMYFCASSEGHGPQPQHFGDGTRLSIL.